Each of the 27 T cell receptor beta chains below was sequenced from the same sample in a study of blood T cells in healthy people across ages. Using a J-beta primer mix together with a sample-barcoded 5' primer, a second PCR was run for about 6 to 11 cycles. MiXCR, applied by TCRdb to the 5' RACE reads, yields one record per CDR3 protein. This table has some 760,000 distinct CDR3 sequences, 20% to 30% appearing once. These data were likewise used in another study, on T cells of mothers and their children.

The source material was blood. These receptor sequences come from a boy younger than 18 in good health.

This clonotype was observed many times. This chain joins TRBV7-9 and TRBJ2-1, with TRBD2 matching 7 bases. In germline, CDR1 is SEHNR, CDR2 FQNEAQ (reference sequence). The CDR3 spans 16 residues. V shed 0 bases, J shed 4 bases, and the junction held 6 bases outside the gene matches. The chain's CDR3 is CASSLAGLAVYNEQFF. CDR3 DNA sequence: TGTGCCAGCAGCTTAGCTGGGCTAGCGGTATACAATGAGCAGTTCTTC.

This clonotype was observed a few times. CDR3: CASSGTGSYGYTF. In DNA, the CDR3 is TGTGCCAGCAGCGGGACAGGGAGCTACGGCTACACCTTC. This chain uses TRBV28 with TRBJ1-2, with 9 bases matching TRBD1. The V segment lost 6 bases and the J segment 8 bases; nucleotides outside the gene matches: 7. Germline assignment: CDR1 MDHEN and CDR2 SYDVKM. This CDR3 spans 13 amino acids.

This clonotype was counted only a few times. CDR3 residues: CSVASPDTSGANVLTF. The CDR3 nucleotides are TGCAGCGTTGCTTCCCCAGACACCTCTGGGGCCAACGTCCTGACTTTC. The chain carries TRBV29-1 and TRBJ2-6; D uncertain. Germline CDR1 SQVTM, CDR2 ANQGSEA. The CDR3 totals 16 residues. V lost 4 bases and J lost 0, with 13 bases in between.

A few counts support this clonotype. The chain couples TRBV20-1 to TRBJ1-1; D perhaps matches TRBD1 (5 bases). CDR1 and CDR2 from the germline V gene are DFQATT and SNEGSKA (reference sequence). The CDR3 loop spans 13 amino acids. The V end lost 5 bases, the J end lost 0 bases, and 10 bases lay between the germline ends. The CDR3 region is CSAARDLNTEAFF. In DNA form, the CDR3 reads TGCAGTGCTGCGCGGGACTTGAACACTGAAGCTTTCTTT.

The chain links TRBV29-1 to TRBJ2-5; 14 nucleotides match TRBD2. This CDR3 comprises 17 residues. The ends lost 7 bases at V and 5 bases at J; junction bases unmatched: 15. From germline, CDR1 is SQVTM and CDR2 ANQGSEA. DNA of the CDR3: TGCAGCGGGTCTGGGACTAGCGGGAGCCCAGCGGACGAGACCCAGTACTTC. Amino acids: CSGSGTSGSPADETQYF.

The CDR3 region is CASSIGVAFNEQFF. The CDR3 region has the DNA TGTGCCAGCAGCATCGGCGTGGCCTTCAATGAGCAGTTCTTC. The V gene is TRBV7-3, the J gene TRBJ2-1; D gene uncertain. Trimming cost V 5 bases and J 6 bases, with 14 bases left between them. The CDR3 extends over 14 amino acids. CDR1 is SGHTA, CDR2 FQGTGA, per germline.

The chain uses TRBV6-5 and TRBJ2-5, with TRBD2 matching 10 bases. Trimming cost V 6 bases and J 3 bases; bases outside gene matches: 7. The CDR3 runs to 15 residues. Germline V gene data show CDR1 as MNHEY and CDR2 as SVGAGI. The CDR3 DNA reads as TGTGCCAGCAGCTCAGGACTAGCGGTGAAAGAGACCCAGTACTTC. Its protein product is CASSSGLAVKETQYF.

This clonotype turned up a few times. V and J are TRBV20-1 and TRBJ2-1, with D possibly TRBD1 on 6 matching bases. Per germline, CDR1 DFQATT and CDR2 SNEGSKA (reference sequence). The CDR3 is made up of 14 amino acids. Trimming left V 6 bases short and J 0 bases short, with 12 bases between. CDR3 in DNA: TGCAGTGCCCAGGGGCGGTTCTCCTACAATGAGCAGTTCTTC. Translating gives CSAQGRFSYNEQFF.

This sequence joins TRBV3-1 and TRBJ2-3; TRBD2 agrees at 10 bases. Germline CDR1 reads LGHDT; CDR2 reads YNNKEL (reference sequence). Trimming cost V 4 bases and J 6 bases; bases outside gene matches: 16. The CDR3 covers 18 residues. CDR3 in DNA: TGTGCCAGCAGCCCGTTCCCCCTAGCGGGAGCAGTGAAGGATACGCAGTATTTT. Its protein product is CASSPFPLAGAVKDTQYF.

This clonotype was seen a handful of times. The chain combines TRBV5-1 with TRBJ1-5; 7 bases agree with TRBD1. CDR1 is SGHRS and CDR2 is YFSETQ in the germline V gene. Losses at the gene ends were 0 bases for V and 2 bases for J; bases not matched to a gene: 5. The CDR3 extends over 16 amino acids. DNA of the CDR3: TGCGCCAGCAGCTTGGGACAGGGAGGTGGCAATCAGCCCCAGCATTTT. Translation gives CASSLGQGGGNQPQHF.

The chain combines TRBV4-1 with TRBJ2-3; TRBD2 matches at 10 bases. Germline V lookup: CDR1 MGHRA, CDR2 YSYEKL. J was trimmed by 3 bases and V by 7 bases; bases with no gene match: 4. CDR3 size: 14 residues. The chain's CDR3 is CASKSSGSTDTQYF. The CDR3, as DNA: TGCGCCAGCAAATCTAGCGGGAGTACAGATACGCAGTATTTT.

This clonotype was counted between two and nine times. This chain uses TRBV28 with TRBJ1-2, with 7 nucleotides matching TRBD1. From germline, CDR1 is MDHEN and CDR2 SYDVKM. This CDR3 has 13 amino acids. V shed 10 bases, J shed 6 bases, and the junction held 11 bases outside the gene matches. The CDR3 DNA sequence: TGTGCCACAAGACAGGGAATCGTCCATGGCTACACCTTC. Its protein product is CATRQGIVHGYTF.

This chain links TRBV12-3 or TRBV12-4 with TRBJ1-2; 8 bases align to TRBD1. J gave up 7 bases and V 6 bases, and 13 bases lay outside the gene matches. The CDR3 sequence is 15 residues long. The CDR3 protein is CASRTLGHTGGGYTF. The CDR3, as DNA: TGTGCCAGCAGGACCCTGGGGCATACAGGGGGTGGCTACACCTTC.

This clonotype has more than one count but fewer than ten. The V call is TRBV3-1, the J call TRBJ2-1; TRBD2 agrees at 8 bases. Trimming removed 4 bases from V and 5 bases from J; junction bases left unmatched: 7. Germline values: CDR1 LGHDT, CDR2 YNNKEL (reference sequence). The CDR3 covers 15 residues. The CDR3 loop reads CASSRPGLVDNEQFF. CDR3 sequence (DNA): TGTGCCAGCAGCCGGCCGGGACTAGTTGACAATGAGCAGTTCTTC.

V gene TRBV7-2 combines with J gene TRBJ2-1, with 7 bases identical to TRBD1. The J call may not be correct, given that the DNA end is closer to TRBJ2-7. Per germline, CDR1 SGHTA and CDR2 FQGNSA. The CDR3 runs to 15 residues. This chain's CDR3 is CASSPTGPFSYEQYF. The CDR3 coding sequence is TGTGCCAGCAGCCCGACAGGGCCCTTCTCCTACGAGCAGTACTTC.

A few counts support this clonotype. The DNA of the CDR3 is TGCGCCAGCAGCTTTGGCGTGGCAGGGGGGCAAGAGACCCAGTACTTC. Translating it yields CASSFGVAGGQETQYF. V is TRBV5-1 and J is TRBJ2-5, with D tentatively TRBD1 (7 bases). The CDR3 totals 16 residues. CDR1 is SGHRS, CDR2 YFSETQ, per germline. With 2 bases removed from V and 2 bases from J, the gap between germline ends came to 16 bases.

Only a few counts were recorded for this clonotype. The rearrangement uses TRBV3-1 and TRBJ1-2; 8 bases are a match to TRBD1. This CDR3 has 12 residues. Per the germline V gene, CDR1 is LGHDT and CDR2 is YNNKEL (reference sequence). The junction had 5 bases not matched to a gene; V was cut back by 8 bases and J by 6 bases. This chain's CDR3 is CASGQGGDGYTF. The DNA of the CDR3 is TGTGCCAGCGGACAGGGAGGCGATGGCTACACCTTC.

The chain carries TRBV5-1 and TRBJ2-5; the D gene is possibly TRBD2 (6 bases). V lost 4 bases, J lost 0 bases, and 10 bases lay in between. The V gene's germline CDR1 is SGHRS and CDR2 YFSETQ. The CDR3 is 14 amino acids. The CDR3 here is CASSVGLNQETQYF. DNA of the CDR3: TGCGCCAGCAGCGTAGGACTAAACCAAGAGACCCAGTACTTC.

Comment on this clonotype: One junction end disagrees with the germline gene, perhaps due to a read error. CDR3 in amino acids: CGARDAQSDEKLFF. The DNA of the CDR3 is TGCGGTGCTAGAGATGCCCAGAGCGATGAAAAACTGTTTTTT. This sequence joins TRBV20-1 and TRBJ1-4; D uncertain. The CDR3 extends over 14 amino acids. Germline values: CDR1 DFQATT, CDR2 SNEGSKA (reference sequence).

Only a few counts were recorded for this clonotype. The J gene is TRBJ1-1, the V gene TRBV3-1, with D perhaps matching TRBD1 (6 bases). CDR3 size: 11 residues. Germline V lookup: CDR1 LGHDT, CDR2 YNNKEL (reference sequence). Trimming took 0 bases from V and 12 from J, leaving 8 bases between them. The CDR3 DNA sequence: TGTGCCAGCAGCCAAGACACAGGGACTTTCTTT. This translates into CASSQDTGTFF.

This clonotype has a handful of counts. This chain joins TRBV11-2 and TRBJ2-1; 13 nucleotides agree with TRBD2. With 5 bases clipped from V and 8 bases from J, the junction kept 9 bases outside the gene matches. The CDR3 loop spans 16 amino acids. CDR1 is SGHAT and CDR2 is FQNNGV in the germline V gene. The CDR3 spells CASSPWTSGRGDEQFF. For the CDR3, the DNA is TGTGCCAGCAGCCCATGGACTAGCGGGAGAGGGGATGAGCAGTTCTTC.

This clonotype has only a few counts. V gene TRBV7-9 combines with J gene TRBJ2-5, with 7 bases lining up with TRBD2. The V gene's germline CDR1 is SEHNR and CDR2 FQNEAQ (reference sequence). The V and J ends lost 7 bases and 0 bases, in that order; junction bases with no gene match: 14. There are 17 residues in the CDR3. The DNA for the CDR3 is TGTGCCAGCACCTCGACGGGGGGTGTGAGGTACCAAGAGACCCAGTACTTC. Amino acids: CASTSTGGVRYQETQYF. The full variable domain, in which reference TRBV7-9 and TRBJ2-5 provide the parts outside the CDR3, is DTGVSQNPRHKITKRGQNVTFRCDPISEHNRLYWYRQTLGQGPEFLTYFQNEAQLEKSRLLSDRFSAERPKGSFSTLEIQRTEQGDSAMYLCASTSTGGVRYQETQYFGPGTRLLVL.

The chain combines TRBV7-9 with TRBJ1-6; maybe TRBD1 (6 bases). Germline V gene sequence: CDR1 SEHNR, CDR2 FQNEAQ (reference sequence). This CDR3 has 19 residues. V was shortened by 2 bases and J by 5 bases, with 22 bases between the two germline ends. As DNA, the CDR3 is TGTGCCAGCAGCTTATTATCCTGGGGGGCAGGTGTAAATAATTCACCCCTCCACTTT. Translation gives CASSLLSWGAGVNNSPLHF.

This clonotype was seen more than once but under ten times. The chain has TRBV12-3 or TRBV12-4 and TRBJ1-5; 10 nucleotides align to TRBD1. Trimming cost V 6 bases and J 7 bases; bases outside gene matches: 9. The CDR3 covers 15 residues. DNA of the CDR3: TGTGCCAGCAGATCCGGGACAGGGGATGGACAGCCCCAGCATTTT. This encodes CASRSGTGDGQPQHF.

This clonotype was observed a few times. V usage is TRBV11-2 and J usage is TRBJ2-1; 11 positions match TRBD2. V was pared by 5 bases and J by 2 bases, with 8 bases of the junction left unmatched. This CDR3 comprises 17 residues. The germline V gene has CDR1 SGHAT and CDR2 FQNNGV. CDR3: CASSPQLAGEPYNEQFF. The CDR3 DNA is TGTGCCAGCAGCCCCCAACTAGCGGGAGAACCCTACAATGAGCAGTTCTTC. The variable domain in full, completed from reference TRBV11-2 and TRBJ2-1, reads EAGVAQSPRYKIIEKRQSVAFWCNPISGHATLYWYQQILGQGPKLLIQFQNNGVVDDSQLPKDRFSAERLKGVDSTLKIQPAKLEDSAVYLCASSPQLAGEPYNEQFFGPGTRLTVL.

The chain recombines TRBV7-2 with TRBJ2-5, with 10 bases that match TRBD2. The V gene's germline CDR1 is SGHTA and CDR2 FQGNSA. J was trimmed by 5 bases and V by 1 base; bases with no gene match: 7. The CDR3 sequence is 16 residues long. CDR3 loop: CASSLGPAGGRETQYF. DNA of the CDR3: TGTGCCAGCAGCTTAGGTCCAGCGGGGGGGCGGGAGACCCAGTACTTC.

V is TRBV5-1 and J is TRBJ2-7; weak D call: TRBD2 (6 bases). V was pared by 0 bases and J by 2 bases, with 15 bases between. Germline CDR1 reads SGHRS; CDR2 reads YFSETQ. This CDR3 has 16 residues. The CDR3 nucleotides are TGCGCCAGCAGCTTGGTTGGGGTTTCGGGGGCCTACGAGCAGTACTTC. Translation gives CASSLVGVSGAYEQYF.